The 6 T cell receptor beta chains below all came from one sample that was sequenced in a study of tumor-infiltrating lymphocytes in primary liver carcinoma. Co-extracted RNA and DNA came from about 19-30 mg of unsorted bulk tissue. Researchers generated TCR beta cDNA from 500 ng of total RNA, relying on a constant-region primer. ARM-PCR was slightly modified, and three nested multiplex PCR rounds with it gave rise to the TCR beta libraries. TRBV1-TRBV30 forward primers and a C-beta reverse primer were used in the first two PCR rounds, which each ran for about 10 cycles. TCRdb passed the multiplex PCR reads through MiXCR, listing each CDR3 protein once. The data show 55,000 to 70,000 distinct CDR3 sequences, about three quarters seen once. Sequencing input: liver tumor tissue from sampling region 2. The subset denotes: tumor region T2, inferior pole. The receptors were sampled from a man aged 40-50 years with primary liver carcinoma and hepatitis B virus infection.

Note on this clonotype: Possible read error: a much larger clone is one base away. This rearrangement joins TRBV29-1 to TRBJ2-7; a possible D gene is TRBD2 (5 bases). There are 13 residues in the CDR3. CDR1 is SQVTM and CDR2 is ANQGSEA in the germline V gene. V was pared by 5 bases and J by 3 bases, with 14 bases between. CDR3 DNA: TGCAGCGTTTCGGGGATTACTTTCTACGAGCAGTACTTC. It is translated as CSVSGITFYEQYF.

Note on this clonotype: This may be a read error: a much more frequent sequence differs by one nucleotide. The J gene is TRBJ2-1, the V gene TRBV5-1; D is uncertain. V lost 6 bases to trimming and J lost 5 bases, with 12 bases between them. The CDR3 is 13 residues long. The germline CDR1 and CDR2 sequences are SGHRS and YFSETQ. This chain's CDR3 is CASNTDRHNEQFF. CDR3 nucleotide sequence: TGCGCCAGCAACACCGACCGACACAATGAGCAGTTCTTC.

On this clonotype: The CDR3 does not end in the conserved phenylalanine or tryptophan, so this is likely a read error. V and J are TRBV4-3 and TRBJ1-6; D perhaps matches TRBD1 (5 bases). Germline CDR1 and CDR2: LGHNA and YSLEER. CDR3 length: 14 amino acids. As DNA, the CDR3 is TGCGCCAGCAGCCTTGACCGAGGGGATTCACCACTCCACTAT. Translating gives CASSLDRGDSPLHY.

The chain couples TRBV29-1 to TRBJ2-1; 9 positions agree with TRBD2. This CDR3 contains 16 residues. Germline CDR1 is SQVTM and CDR2 is ANQGSEA. V was pared by 6 bases and J by 1 base, with 10 bases of the junction left unmatched. The CDR3 DNA reads TGCAGCGTCGTAGGCCCTAGCGGGGCTTCCTACAATGAGCAGTTCTTC. It specifies CSVVGPSGASYNEQFF.

The chain uses TRBV29-1 and TRBJ2-1; D call uncertain. With 7 bases removed from V and 5 bases from J, the gap between germline ends came to 6 bases. This CDR3 has 10 amino acids. Germline loops: CDR1 SQVTM, CDR2 ANQGSEA. The CDR3 here is CSGSDNEQFF. In DNA, the CDR3 is TGCAGCGGATCGGACAATGAGCAGTTCTTC.

The V and J genes are TRBV6-2 or TRBV6-3 and TRBJ2-3; a possible D gene is TRBD2 (6 bases). The ends were cut back, 2 bases at V and 5 bases at J, with 17 bases in the middle. Germline CDR1 is MNHEY and CDR2 is SVGEGT. The CDR3 contains 16 residues. The CDR3 here is CASSYHRGIHGDTQYF. The CDR3, as DNA: TGTGCCAGCAGTTACCACCGCGGGATTCATGGAGATACGCAGTATTTT.